The 9 T cell receptor beta chains presented below share a single source sample, sequenced in a study of control samples from healthy donors and cancer patients. Profiling relied on immunoSEQ multiplex PCR, and the TCRdb table lists in-frame clones only, not all of them. The sample consists of approximately 120,000 clones, about 89% of them appearing once. Sequencing was performed on blood. Receptors originate from a woman aged 45-60 years in good health.

The chain uses TRBV6-4 and TRBJ2-2, with TRBD1 as a possible D gene (5 bases). This CDR3 has 15 amino acids. Germline V lookup: CDR1 MRHNA, CDR2 SNTAGT. V was cut by 4 bases and J by 1 base, with 10 bases left in between. The CDR3 here is CASSAGPRNTGELFF. As DNA, the CDR3 is TGTGCCAGCAGTGCAGGGCCGCGGAACACCGGGGAGCTGTTTTTT.

This chain joins TRBV21-1 and TRBJ2-4. TRBV21-1 constitutes a pseudogene. This CDR3 comprises 19 residues. CDR3 sequence reads: CASSKGTGAKFLAKNIQYF. For the CDR3, the DNA is TGTGCCAGCAGCAAAGGTACGGGGGCAAAATTTCTAGCCAAAAACATTCAGTACTTC.

The chain recombines TRBV5-4 with TRBJ2-5; TRBD2 aligns across 10 bases. With 5 bases clipped from V and 5 bases from J, the junction kept 9 bases outside the gene matches. The CDR3 sequence is 15 residues long. The V gene's germline CDR1 is SGHNT and CDR2 YYREEE (reference sequence). CDR3 loop: CASRKSGGAWETQYF. The CDR3 DNA sequence: TGTGCCAGCAGAAAAAGCGGGGGGGCCTGGGAGACCCAGTACTTC.

The J gene is TRBJ1-2, the V gene TRBV19; D gene ambiguous. The CDR3 extends over 13 amino acids. The V and J ends lost 5 bases and 3 bases respectively, with 10 bases between them. Germline V gene sequence: CDR1 LNHDA, CDR2 SQIVND (reference sequence). As DNA, the CDR3 is TGTGCCAGTAGTCCGGGAACCTACTATGGCTACACCTTC. Encoded protein: CASSPGTYYGYTF.

This chain connects TRBV7-9 to TRBJ1-4, with 7 bases lining up with TRBD1. J gave up 7 bases and V 5 bases, and 7 bases lay outside the gene matches. The CDR3 spans 14 residues. In germline, CDR1 is SEHNR, CDR2 FQNEAQ (reference sequence). The CDR3: CASSLHRGGEKLFF. In DNA, the CDR3 is TGTGCCAGCAGCCTACACAGGGGAGGTGAAAAACTGTTTTTT.

On this clone itself: Its ends do not fully match the called genes, so a read error is possible. The chain links TRBV30 to TRBJ1-1, with D possibly TRBD1 on 5 matching bases. Germline CDR1 and CDR2: GTSNPN and SVGIG (reference sequence). This CDR3 comprises 13 residues. CDR3: CAGRGGGYTEAFF. The CDR3 DNA sequence: TGTGCCGGGAGGGGCGGGGGGTACACTGAAGCTTTCTTT.

The chain employs TRBV12-3 or TRBV12-4 and TRBJ2-5; the D is unclear. CDR3 length: 11 residues. Trimming took off 5 bases at V and 5 bases at J, with 6 bases between the two ends. The CDR3 nucleotides read TGTGCCAGCAGTATAGGGGAGACCCAGTACTTC. This sequence encodes CASSIGETQYF.

J is TRBJ1-2 and V is TRBV6-5, with 8 nucleotides matching TRBD1. Germline CDR1 MNHEY, CDR2 SVGAGI. The trim removed 5 bases at V and 7 bases at J, leaving 6 bases unmatched. This CDR3 spans 13 amino acids. CDR3 sequence (DNA): TGTGCCAGCAGTCCCCGGACAGGGCCTGGCTACACCTTC. Residues: CASSPRTGPGYTF.

This clone appeared once. The rearrangement links TRBV13 to TRBJ2-7; D unclear. Germline V gives CDR1 PRHDT, CDR2 FYEKMQ (reference sequence). The CDR3 covers 12 residues. Trimming stripped 1 base from V and 6 bases from J, with 7 bases between. The CDR3 protein is CASSLVEGEQYV. As DNA, the CDR3 is TGTGCCAGCAGCTTAGTTGAAGGCGAGCAGTACGTC.